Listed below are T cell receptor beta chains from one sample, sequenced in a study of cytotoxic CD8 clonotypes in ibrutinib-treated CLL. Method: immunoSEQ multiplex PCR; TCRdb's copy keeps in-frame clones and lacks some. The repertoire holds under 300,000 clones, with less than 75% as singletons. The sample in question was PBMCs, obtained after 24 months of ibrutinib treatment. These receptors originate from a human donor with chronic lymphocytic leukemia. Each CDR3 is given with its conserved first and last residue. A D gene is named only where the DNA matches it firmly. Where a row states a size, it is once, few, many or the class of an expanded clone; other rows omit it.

DNA: TGTGCCAGCAGTTACCGGAGTAGGGATAGCAATCAGCCCCAGCATTTT; CDR3: CASSYRSRDSNQPQHF; V: TRBV6-6; D: .; size: .; J: TRBJ1-5
DNA: TGTGCCAGCAGGTTAGCGGGTTCTGCAGATACGCAGTATTTT; CDR3: CASRLAGSADTQYF; V: TRBV7-2; D: TRBD2; size: .; J: TRBJ2-3
DNA: TGTGCCTGGAGTGTATTTGGAAGTACTGAGCAGTTCTTC; CDR3: CAWSVFGSTEQFF; V: TRBV30; D: .; size: .; J: TRBJ2-1
DNA: TGCAGCGTTGCCCAGGGGGCCTTGGACACTGAAGCTTTCTTT; CDR3: CSVAQGALDTEAFF; V: TRBV29-1; D: TRBD1; size: .; J: TRBJ1-1
DNA: TGCGCCAGCAGCTTGCAGGCAGGGGGCTTGCAGCCCCAGCATTTT; CDR3: CASSLQAGGLQPQHF; V: TRBV5-1; D: TRBD1; size: .; J: TRBJ1-5
DNA: TGCGCCAGCAGCGGGGTCGACACCGGGGAGCTGTTTTTT; CDR3: CASSGVDTGELFF; V: TRBV10-1; D: .; size: .; J: TRBJ2-2
DNA: TGCAGCGTTGGGGACACCACCGGGGAGCTGTTTTTT; CDR3: CSVGDTTGELFF; V: TRBV29-1; D: .; size: few; J: TRBJ2-2
DNA: TGCGCCAGCAGCATACTCAGGGGGGAAGGTGGCGAGCAGTACTTC; CDR3: CASSILRGEGGEQYF; V: TRBV5-1; D: .; size: few; J: TRBJ2-7
DNA: TGTGCCAGCAGACTAGTAGGGGACAAGAATGAGCAGTTCTTC; CDR3: CASRLVGDKNEQFF; V: TRBV7-9; D: .; size: .; J: TRBJ2-1
DNA: TGTGCCAGCAGCCACACCCCCTACGAGCAGTACTTC; CDR3: CASSHTPYEQYF; V: TRBV7-9; D: .; size: few; J: TRBJ2-7
DNA: TGTGCCTCTGGGACTAGCGGGAGAAGTGAGCAGTTCTTC; CDR3: CASGTSGRSEQFF; V: TRBV30; D: TRBD2; size: few; J: TRBJ2-1
DNA: TGTGCCAGCAGCCAGCATTTGGGTTCCGAGCAGTACTTC; CDR3: CASSQHLGSEQYF; V: TRBV4-2; D: .; size: few; J: TRBJ2-7
DNA: TGCGCCAGCAGCCAAACCCCCGGGACAGCCGCTAACTATGGCTACACCTTC; CDR3: CASSQTPGTAANYGYTF; V: TRBV4-3; D: TRBD1; size: .; J: TRBJ1-2
DNA: TGTGCCAGCAGTTCCCACGGGCTAACAATGAACACTGAAGCTTTCTTT; CDR3: CASSSHGLTMNTEAFF; V: TRBV28; D: .; size: many; J: TRBJ1-1
DNA: TGCAGCGTTTTCAGCGGGAGGGCCACCTACAATGAGCAGTTCTTC; CDR3: CSVFSGRATYNEQFF; V: TRBV29-1; D: TRBD2; size: .; J: TRBJ2-1
DNA: TGTGCCAGCAGTTTGTTCCGGGACTTCTCCTACGAGCAGTACTTC; CDR3: CASSLFRDFSYEQYF; V: TRBV28; D: .; size: .; J: TRBJ2-7
DNA: TGTGCCAGCTCAGCAGTAATGAAAGGCACAGATACGCAGTATTTT; CDR3: CASSAVMKGTDTQYF; V: TRBV18; D: .; size: .; J: TRBJ2-3
DNA: TGTGCCAGCAGTCCCGAGGGGACGGCGAGCTCCTACGAGCAGTACTTC; CDR3: CASSPEGTASSYEQYF; V: TRBV25-1; D: .; size: .; J: TRBJ2-7
DNA: TGTGCCAGCAGTTTGAGAATAGCGGGACAGAATGAGCAGTTCTTC; CDR3: CASSLRIAGQNEQFF; V: TRBV28; D: .; size: once; J: TRBJ2-1
DNA: TGTGCCAGCAGTACTACCGGGACAGAAGATGGCACAGATACGCAGTATTTT; CDR3: CASSTTGTEDGTDTQYF; V: TRBV28; D: TRBD1; size: .; J: TRBJ2-3
DNA: TGTGCCAGCAGCTTGTGGACGGACAACTACAATGAGCAGTTCTTC; CDR3: CASSLWTDNYNEQFF; V: TRBV7-8; D: .; size: .; J: TRBJ2-1
DNA: TGTGCCAGCAGCTCGCCGAGCCTCACGGATACGCAGTATTTT; CDR3: CASSSPSLTDTQYF; V: TRBV5-6; D: .; size: .; J: TRBJ2-3
DNA: TGTGCCAGCAGCTTCCGGGACAGGGGGAACAATGAGCAGTTCTTC; CDR3: CASSFRDRGNNEQFF; V: TRBV11-3; D: TRBD1; size: .; J: TRBJ2-1
DNA: TGTGCCAGCAGCCATGGTGGACTAGCGGGGGGAGATACGCAGTATTTT; CDR3: CASSHGGLAGGDTQYF; V: TRBV21-1; D: .; size: .; J: TRBJ2-3
DNA: TGTGCCAGTAGTAACCAGCAGCCCCAGCATTTT; CDR3: CASSNQQPQHF; V: TRBV19; D: .; size: .; J: TRBJ1-5
DNA: TGTGCCAGCAGCGTGGACAGGGGGCATCCTACCTTC; CDR3: CASSVDRGHPTF; V: TRBV9; D: TRBD1; size: .; J: TRBJ1-2
DNA: TGTGCCAGCAGCCCTAACGCTAACTTACAGGGGTGGGAGACCCAGTACTTC; CDR3: CASSPNANLQGWETQYF; V: TRBV7-8; D: TRBD1; size: .; J: TRBJ2-5
DNA: TGTGCCAGCATCCTCCTAGTTGGGACTAGCGACTTATACGAGCAGTACTTC; CDR3: CASILLVGTSDLYEQYF; V: TRBV5-6; D: TRBD2; size: .; J: TRBJ2-7
DNA: TGTGCCAGCAGTCGGGACAGCAATCAGCCCCAGCATTTT; CDR3: CASSRDSNQPQHF; V: TRBV6-5; D: .; size: .; J: TRBJ1-5
DNA: TGTGCCAGCAGGGACTCCGGGCGCGCGGAGCAGTACTTC; CDR3: CASRDSGRAEQYF; V: TRBV28; D: .; size: .; J: TRBJ2-7
DNA: TGTGCCAGTAGTACGGCAGATACGCAGTATTTT; CDR3: CASSTADTQYF; V: TRBV19; D: .; size: .; J: TRBJ2-3
DNA: TGCGCCAGCAGCCAAGAGGTGGCAGGCCAGGGTGAGCAGTTCTTC; CDR3: CASSQEVAGQGEQFF; V: TRBV4-1; D: .; size: .; J: TRBJ2-1
DNA: TGTGCCAGCAGTTCGGTGAGCACAGATACGCAGTATTTT; CDR3: CASSSVSTDTQYF; V: TRBV27; D: .; size: .; J: TRBJ2-3
DNA: TGTGCCAGCAGTGAAGGTTGGCTACGTGAAGCTTTCTTT; CDR3: CASSEGWLREAFF; V: TRBV2; D: .; size: few; J: TRBJ1-1
DNA: TGTGCCAGCAGAACCGGGACTAGTGTAGATACGCAGTATTTT; CDR3: CASRTGTSVDTQYF; V: TRBV2; D: TRBD2; size: .; J: TRBJ2-3
DNA: TGCGCCAGCAGCTTACTGGGAGAGAGCGAGCAGTACTTC; CDR3: CASSLLGESEQYF; V: TRBV5-1; D: .; size: .; J: TRBJ2-7
DNA: TGTGCCAGCAGCTCGACAGGGGAATCGCTATACGAGCAGTACTTC; CDR3: CASSSTGESLYEQYF; V: TRBV7-8; D: TRBD1; size: .; J: TRBJ2-7
DNA: TGTGCCAGCAGCTTAGTTCCGGGAGGGGAGCAGTTCTTC; CDR3: CASSLVPGGEQFF; V: TRBV7-2; D: TRBD2; size: few; J: TRBJ2-1